These T cell receptor beta chains were read from a single sample in a study of tumour-infiltrating T cells in Burkitt lymphoma. The method was immunoSEQ multiplex PCR; TCRdb's version includes in-frame clones alone and lacks a portion of them. This sample carries about 1,800 clones, less than 15% of them seen once, and the ten largest clones take approximately 7.8%. Sequencing used tumor tissue. These receptors were collected from a human donor with Burkitt lymphoma. Both conserved end residues are part of each CDR3. The D gene is left open where the match is weak. Expanded clones get a size class; other rows say once, few or many, or leave the size out.

V gene: TRBV5-5
clone size: -
J gene: TRBJ1-3
D gene: -
CDR3 protein: CASSLVPSHTGNTIYF
CDR3 DNA: TGTGCCAGCAGCTTGGTGCCCAGCCATACAGGAAACACCATATATTTT

V gene: TRBV4-3
clone size: -
J gene: TRBJ1-3
D gene: -
CDR3 protein: CASSQDENSGNTRYF
CDR3 DNA: TGCGCCAGCAGCCAAGATGAGAACTCTGGAAACACCAGATATTTT

V gene: TRBV27
clone size: few
J gene: TRBJ2-1
D gene: -
CDR3 protein: CASAAGGGEQFF
CDR3 DNA: TGTGCCAGCGCGGCAGGGGGAGGTGAGCAGTTCTTC

V gene: TRBV6-5
clone size: -
J gene: TRBJ2-2
D gene: TRBD1
CDR3 protein: CASSYLTGTGELFF
CDR3 DNA: TGTGCCAGCAGTTACTTGACAGGGACCGGGGAGCTGTTTTTT

V gene: TRBV6-5
clone size: few
J gene: TRBJ1-5
D gene: TRBD1
CDR3 protein: CASNRTGVNQPQHF
CDR3 DNA: TGTGCCAGCAACCGGACAGGGGTCAATCAGCCCCAGCATTTT

V gene: TRBV18
clone size: -
J gene: TRBJ2-3
D gene: -
CDR3 protein: CASSPQRSTDTQYF
CDR3 DNA: TGTGCCAGCTCCCCGCAGCGTAGCACAGATACGCAGTATTTT

V gene: TRBV19
clone size: -
J gene: TRBJ2-7
D gene: -
CDR3 protein: CASSIGKGAYEQYF
CDR3 DNA: TGTGCCAGTAGTATTGGCAAGGGGGCCTACGAGCAGTACTTC

V gene: TRBV5-4
clone size: few
J gene: TRBJ2-1
D gene: -
CDR3 protein: CASSDRDWGYNEQFF
CDR3 DNA: TGTGCCAGCAGCGACCGGGACTGGGGGTACAATGAGCAGTTCTTC

V gene: TRBV6-4
clone size: -
J gene: TRBJ2-3
D gene: TRBD1
CDR3 protein: CASSGQGISNQLQYF
CDR3 DNA: TGTGCCAGCAGCGGACAGGGGATTAGCAATCAGCTCCAGTATTTT

V gene: TRBV5-5
clone size: few
J gene: TRBJ1-2
D gene: -
CDR3 protein: CASSLPGLRDYGYTF
CDR3 DNA: TGTGCCAGCAGTTTGCCGGGACTCAGAGACTATGGCTACACCTTC

V gene: TRBV5-6
clone size: -
J gene: TRBJ2-2
D gene: -
CDR3 protein: CASSLRDTGELFF
CDR3 DNA: TGTGCCAGCAGCTTGCGGGACACCGGGGAGCTGTTTTTT

V gene: TRBV11-3
clone size: few
J gene: TRBJ2-3
D gene: -
CDR3 protein: CASSYETDTQYF
CDR3 DNA: TGTGCCAGCAGTTACGAGACAGATACGCAGTATTTT

V gene: TRBV7-9
clone size: few
J gene: TRBJ2-7
D gene: TRBD1
CDR3 protein: CASSLPGTGGSYEQYF
CDR3 DNA: TGTGCCAGCAGCTTACCCGGGACAGGGGGCTCCTACGAGCAGTACTTC

V gene: TRBV6-5
clone size: few
J gene: TRBJ1-2
D gene: TRBD1
CDR3 protein: CATRGQGRSNYGYTF
CDR3 DNA: TGTGCCACCCGAGGACAGGGAAGGAGTAACTATGGCTACACCTTC

V gene: TRBV4-3
clone size: few
J gene: TRBJ2-3
D gene: -
CDR3 protein: CASSQISSTDTQYF
CDR3 DNA: TGCGCCAGCAGCCAAATCAGTAGCACAGATACGCAGTATTTT

V gene: TRBV4-2
clone size: -
J gene: TRBJ1-5
D gene: -
CDR3 protein: CASSPNVLYNQPQHF
CDR3 DNA: TGTGCCAGCAGCCCTAACGTCTTGTACAATCAGCCCCAGCATTTT

V gene: TRBV25-1
clone size: few
J gene: TRBJ2-7
D gene: -
CDR3 protein: CASSEHSYEQYF
CDR3 DNA: TGTGCCAGCAGTGAACACTCCTACGAGCAGTACTTC

V gene: TRBV5-6
clone size: few
J gene: TRBJ2-1
D gene: -
CDR3 protein: CASSLMGGPGNEQFF
CDR3 DNA: TGTGCCAGCAGCTTGATGGGGGGGCCTGGCAATGAGCAGTTCTTC

V gene: TRBV7-2
clone size: few
J gene: TRBJ1-6
D gene: -
CDR3 protein: CASSLGSRRPLHF
CDR3 DNA: TGTGCCAGCAGCTTAGGTAGTCGCAGGCCCCTCCACTTT

V gene: TRBV7-9
clone size: -
J gene: TRBJ2-1
D gene: TRBD1
CDR3 protein: CASSPRQGATYNEQFF
CDR3 DNA: TGTGCCAGCAGCCCCCGACAGGGGGCAACCTACAATGAGCAGTTCTTC

V gene: TRBV5-1
clone size: few
J gene: TRBJ2-3
D gene: -
CDR3 protein: CASSLAVATDTQYF
CDR3 DNA: TGCGCCAGCAGCTTGGCTGTGGCGACAGATACGCAGTATTTT

V gene: TRBV7-3
clone size: -
J gene: TRBJ2-1
D gene: -
CDR3 protein: CASSLSRDNEQFF
CDR3 DNA: TGTGCCAGCAGCTTAAGCCGGGACAATGAGCAGTTCTTC

V gene: TRBV7-3
clone size: -
J gene: TRBJ1-1
D gene: -
CDR3 protein: CASSRGGGTEAFF
CDR3 DNA: TGTGCCAGCAGCAGGGGGGGAGGAACTGAAGCTTTCTTT

V gene: TRBV11-2
clone size: few
J gene: TRBJ1-1
D gene: -
CDR3 protein: CASGIYAGNTEAFF
CDR3 DNA: TGTGCCAGCGGCATTTACGCAGGGAACACTGAAGCTTTCTTT

V gene: TRBV19
clone size: few
J gene: TRBJ1-2
D gene: -
CDR3 protein: CASSIGGVGYTF
CDR3 DNA: TGTGCCAGTAGTATAGGGGGAGTTGGCTACACCTTC

V gene: TRBV4-1
clone size: -
J gene: TRBJ2-5
D gene: TRBD2
CDR3 protein: CASSHLGGEETQYF
CDR3 DNA: TGCGCCAGCAGCCACCTGGGGGGGGAAGAGACCCAGTACTTC

V gene: TRBV27
clone size: few
J gene: TRBJ2-7
D gene: TRBD2
CDR3 protein: CASSLGLAGYEQYF
CDR3 DNA: TGTGCCAGCAGTTTGGGACTAGCGGGGTACGAGCAGTACTTC

V gene: TRBV4-3
clone size: few
J gene: TRBJ2-3
D gene: -
CDR3 protein: CASSLVRGRTDTQYF
CDR3 DNA: TGCGCCAGCAGCCTAGTAAGGGGCCGCACAGATACGCAGTATTTT

V gene: TRBV7-9
clone size: -
J gene: TRBJ2-7
D gene: TRBD1
CDR3 protein: CASSSPGQGAYEQYF
CDR3 DNA: TGTGCCAGCAGCTCGCCGGGACAGGGGGCCTACGAGCAGTACTTC

V gene: TRBV18
clone size: few
J gene: TRBJ2-1
D gene: TRBD2
CDR3 protein: CASRLAGMNNEQFF
CDR3 DNA: TGTGCCAGCAGACTAGCGGGGATGAACAATGAGCAGTTCTTC

V gene: TRBV9
clone size: -
J gene: TRBJ2-7
D gene: -
CDR3 protein: CASSVRAVEPNEQYF
CDR3 DNA: TGTGCCAGCAGCGTGCGTGCAGTGGAGCCCAACGAGCAGTACTTC

V gene: TRBV15
clone size: few
J gene: TRBJ1-4
D gene: -
CDR3 protein: CATSSSMGAGPGEKLFF
CDR3 DNA: TGTGCCACCAGCAGTTCAATGGGGGCAGGGCCCGGTGAAAAACTGTTTTTT

V gene: TRBV19
clone size: -
J gene: TRBJ2-3
D gene: -
CDR3 protein: CASSISPHRTDTQYF
CDR3 DNA: TGTGCCAGTAGTATTTCCCCCCATCGCACAGATACGCAGTATTTT

V gene: TRBV7-2
clone size: few
J gene: TRBJ2-5
D gene: -
CDR3 protein: CASSLSGTPVETQYF
CDR3 DNA: TGTGCCAGCAGCTTAAGTGGGACCCCGGTGGAGACCCAGTACTTC

V gene: TRBV7-9
clone size: few
J gene: TRBJ2-3
D gene: -
CDR3 protein: CASSLGVADTQYF
CDR3 DNA: TGTGCCAGCAGCTTAGGGGTCGCAGATACGCAGTATTTT

V gene: TRBV6-5
clone size: few
J gene: TRBJ1-4
D gene: -
CDR3 protein: CASRTTGGTNEKLFF
CDR3 DNA: TGTGCCAGCAGGACCACGGGGGGAACTAATGAAAAACTGTTTTTT

V gene: TRBV6-1
clone size: few
J gene: TRBJ2-3
D gene: -
CDR3 protein: CASSETGRQVTDTQYF
CDR3 DNA: TGTGCCAGCAGTGAAACAGGAAGGCAAGTCACAGATACGCAGTATTTT

V gene: TRBV7-6
clone size: -
J gene: TRBJ2-7
D gene: -
CDR3 protein: CASTNGPSYEQYF
CDR3 DNA: TGTGCCAGCACCAACGGGCCCAGCTACGAGCAGTACTTC

V gene: TRBV19
clone size: -
J gene: TRBJ1-1
D gene: -
CDR3 protein: CASSIQALNTEAFF
CDR3 DNA: TGTGCCAGTAGTATTCAGGCCTTGAACACTGAAGCTTTCTTT

V gene: TRBV9
clone size: few
J gene: TRBJ2-5
D gene: TRBD2
CDR3 protein: CASSAGTSGGETQYF
CDR3 DNA: TGTGCCAGCAGCGCCGGGACTAGCGGGGGAGAGACCCAGTACTTC

V gene: TRBV13
clone size: -
J gene: TRBJ1-1
D gene: -
CDR3 protein: CASSLRGVGTEAFF
CDR3 DNA: TGTGCCAGCAGCTTACGGGGGGTGGGCACTGAAGCTTTCTTT

V gene: TRBV4-2
clone size: few
J gene: TRBJ2-7
D gene: -
CDR3 protein: CASSHNSYEQYF
CDR3 DNA: TGTGCCAGCAGCCATAACTCCTACGAGCAGTACTTC

V gene: TRBV4-1
clone size: few
J gene: TRBJ2-5
D gene: -
CDR3 protein: CASSQEWQGGETQYF
CDR3 DNA: TGCGCCAGCAGCCAAGAATGGCAGGGTGGAGAGACCCAGTACTTC

V gene: TRBV5-1
clone size: few
J gene: TRBJ1-4
D gene: TRBD1
CDR3 protein: CASSPDRAANEKLFF
CDR3 DNA: TGCGCCAGCAGCCCGGACAGGGCAGCTAATGAAAAACTGTTTTTT

V gene: TRBV11-2
clone size: few
J gene: TRBJ2-5
D gene: TRBD1
CDR3 protein: CASSPSRGPQETQYF
CDR3 DNA: TGTGCCAGCAGCCCTAGTAGGGGGCCTCAAGAGACCCAGTACTTC